This T cell receptor delta chain was recorded in a study of gamma-delta T cells after stem cell transplantation. For this clone: Relative to the germline gene, one junction end is altered; a read error may explain this.

Germline CDR1 reads GEAIGNYY; CDR2 reads EKD. This CDR3 has 18 residues. TCRdb reanalysed the RT-PCR reads via CATT. The data show around 16,000 delta-chain clones, 9.4% seen once. The gene calls are TRDV2 and TRDJ1, with D tentatively TRDD1 (6 bases). The source is a human donor. It is not recorded whose cells these are; they may come from a transplant donor. Sequencing was performed on gamma-delta T cells. Here the CDR3 reads CAYDTNSEAYRNTDKLIF. CDR3 DNA sequence: TGTGCCTATGACACGAATAGTGAGGCATACCGCAACACCGATAAACTCATCTTT.